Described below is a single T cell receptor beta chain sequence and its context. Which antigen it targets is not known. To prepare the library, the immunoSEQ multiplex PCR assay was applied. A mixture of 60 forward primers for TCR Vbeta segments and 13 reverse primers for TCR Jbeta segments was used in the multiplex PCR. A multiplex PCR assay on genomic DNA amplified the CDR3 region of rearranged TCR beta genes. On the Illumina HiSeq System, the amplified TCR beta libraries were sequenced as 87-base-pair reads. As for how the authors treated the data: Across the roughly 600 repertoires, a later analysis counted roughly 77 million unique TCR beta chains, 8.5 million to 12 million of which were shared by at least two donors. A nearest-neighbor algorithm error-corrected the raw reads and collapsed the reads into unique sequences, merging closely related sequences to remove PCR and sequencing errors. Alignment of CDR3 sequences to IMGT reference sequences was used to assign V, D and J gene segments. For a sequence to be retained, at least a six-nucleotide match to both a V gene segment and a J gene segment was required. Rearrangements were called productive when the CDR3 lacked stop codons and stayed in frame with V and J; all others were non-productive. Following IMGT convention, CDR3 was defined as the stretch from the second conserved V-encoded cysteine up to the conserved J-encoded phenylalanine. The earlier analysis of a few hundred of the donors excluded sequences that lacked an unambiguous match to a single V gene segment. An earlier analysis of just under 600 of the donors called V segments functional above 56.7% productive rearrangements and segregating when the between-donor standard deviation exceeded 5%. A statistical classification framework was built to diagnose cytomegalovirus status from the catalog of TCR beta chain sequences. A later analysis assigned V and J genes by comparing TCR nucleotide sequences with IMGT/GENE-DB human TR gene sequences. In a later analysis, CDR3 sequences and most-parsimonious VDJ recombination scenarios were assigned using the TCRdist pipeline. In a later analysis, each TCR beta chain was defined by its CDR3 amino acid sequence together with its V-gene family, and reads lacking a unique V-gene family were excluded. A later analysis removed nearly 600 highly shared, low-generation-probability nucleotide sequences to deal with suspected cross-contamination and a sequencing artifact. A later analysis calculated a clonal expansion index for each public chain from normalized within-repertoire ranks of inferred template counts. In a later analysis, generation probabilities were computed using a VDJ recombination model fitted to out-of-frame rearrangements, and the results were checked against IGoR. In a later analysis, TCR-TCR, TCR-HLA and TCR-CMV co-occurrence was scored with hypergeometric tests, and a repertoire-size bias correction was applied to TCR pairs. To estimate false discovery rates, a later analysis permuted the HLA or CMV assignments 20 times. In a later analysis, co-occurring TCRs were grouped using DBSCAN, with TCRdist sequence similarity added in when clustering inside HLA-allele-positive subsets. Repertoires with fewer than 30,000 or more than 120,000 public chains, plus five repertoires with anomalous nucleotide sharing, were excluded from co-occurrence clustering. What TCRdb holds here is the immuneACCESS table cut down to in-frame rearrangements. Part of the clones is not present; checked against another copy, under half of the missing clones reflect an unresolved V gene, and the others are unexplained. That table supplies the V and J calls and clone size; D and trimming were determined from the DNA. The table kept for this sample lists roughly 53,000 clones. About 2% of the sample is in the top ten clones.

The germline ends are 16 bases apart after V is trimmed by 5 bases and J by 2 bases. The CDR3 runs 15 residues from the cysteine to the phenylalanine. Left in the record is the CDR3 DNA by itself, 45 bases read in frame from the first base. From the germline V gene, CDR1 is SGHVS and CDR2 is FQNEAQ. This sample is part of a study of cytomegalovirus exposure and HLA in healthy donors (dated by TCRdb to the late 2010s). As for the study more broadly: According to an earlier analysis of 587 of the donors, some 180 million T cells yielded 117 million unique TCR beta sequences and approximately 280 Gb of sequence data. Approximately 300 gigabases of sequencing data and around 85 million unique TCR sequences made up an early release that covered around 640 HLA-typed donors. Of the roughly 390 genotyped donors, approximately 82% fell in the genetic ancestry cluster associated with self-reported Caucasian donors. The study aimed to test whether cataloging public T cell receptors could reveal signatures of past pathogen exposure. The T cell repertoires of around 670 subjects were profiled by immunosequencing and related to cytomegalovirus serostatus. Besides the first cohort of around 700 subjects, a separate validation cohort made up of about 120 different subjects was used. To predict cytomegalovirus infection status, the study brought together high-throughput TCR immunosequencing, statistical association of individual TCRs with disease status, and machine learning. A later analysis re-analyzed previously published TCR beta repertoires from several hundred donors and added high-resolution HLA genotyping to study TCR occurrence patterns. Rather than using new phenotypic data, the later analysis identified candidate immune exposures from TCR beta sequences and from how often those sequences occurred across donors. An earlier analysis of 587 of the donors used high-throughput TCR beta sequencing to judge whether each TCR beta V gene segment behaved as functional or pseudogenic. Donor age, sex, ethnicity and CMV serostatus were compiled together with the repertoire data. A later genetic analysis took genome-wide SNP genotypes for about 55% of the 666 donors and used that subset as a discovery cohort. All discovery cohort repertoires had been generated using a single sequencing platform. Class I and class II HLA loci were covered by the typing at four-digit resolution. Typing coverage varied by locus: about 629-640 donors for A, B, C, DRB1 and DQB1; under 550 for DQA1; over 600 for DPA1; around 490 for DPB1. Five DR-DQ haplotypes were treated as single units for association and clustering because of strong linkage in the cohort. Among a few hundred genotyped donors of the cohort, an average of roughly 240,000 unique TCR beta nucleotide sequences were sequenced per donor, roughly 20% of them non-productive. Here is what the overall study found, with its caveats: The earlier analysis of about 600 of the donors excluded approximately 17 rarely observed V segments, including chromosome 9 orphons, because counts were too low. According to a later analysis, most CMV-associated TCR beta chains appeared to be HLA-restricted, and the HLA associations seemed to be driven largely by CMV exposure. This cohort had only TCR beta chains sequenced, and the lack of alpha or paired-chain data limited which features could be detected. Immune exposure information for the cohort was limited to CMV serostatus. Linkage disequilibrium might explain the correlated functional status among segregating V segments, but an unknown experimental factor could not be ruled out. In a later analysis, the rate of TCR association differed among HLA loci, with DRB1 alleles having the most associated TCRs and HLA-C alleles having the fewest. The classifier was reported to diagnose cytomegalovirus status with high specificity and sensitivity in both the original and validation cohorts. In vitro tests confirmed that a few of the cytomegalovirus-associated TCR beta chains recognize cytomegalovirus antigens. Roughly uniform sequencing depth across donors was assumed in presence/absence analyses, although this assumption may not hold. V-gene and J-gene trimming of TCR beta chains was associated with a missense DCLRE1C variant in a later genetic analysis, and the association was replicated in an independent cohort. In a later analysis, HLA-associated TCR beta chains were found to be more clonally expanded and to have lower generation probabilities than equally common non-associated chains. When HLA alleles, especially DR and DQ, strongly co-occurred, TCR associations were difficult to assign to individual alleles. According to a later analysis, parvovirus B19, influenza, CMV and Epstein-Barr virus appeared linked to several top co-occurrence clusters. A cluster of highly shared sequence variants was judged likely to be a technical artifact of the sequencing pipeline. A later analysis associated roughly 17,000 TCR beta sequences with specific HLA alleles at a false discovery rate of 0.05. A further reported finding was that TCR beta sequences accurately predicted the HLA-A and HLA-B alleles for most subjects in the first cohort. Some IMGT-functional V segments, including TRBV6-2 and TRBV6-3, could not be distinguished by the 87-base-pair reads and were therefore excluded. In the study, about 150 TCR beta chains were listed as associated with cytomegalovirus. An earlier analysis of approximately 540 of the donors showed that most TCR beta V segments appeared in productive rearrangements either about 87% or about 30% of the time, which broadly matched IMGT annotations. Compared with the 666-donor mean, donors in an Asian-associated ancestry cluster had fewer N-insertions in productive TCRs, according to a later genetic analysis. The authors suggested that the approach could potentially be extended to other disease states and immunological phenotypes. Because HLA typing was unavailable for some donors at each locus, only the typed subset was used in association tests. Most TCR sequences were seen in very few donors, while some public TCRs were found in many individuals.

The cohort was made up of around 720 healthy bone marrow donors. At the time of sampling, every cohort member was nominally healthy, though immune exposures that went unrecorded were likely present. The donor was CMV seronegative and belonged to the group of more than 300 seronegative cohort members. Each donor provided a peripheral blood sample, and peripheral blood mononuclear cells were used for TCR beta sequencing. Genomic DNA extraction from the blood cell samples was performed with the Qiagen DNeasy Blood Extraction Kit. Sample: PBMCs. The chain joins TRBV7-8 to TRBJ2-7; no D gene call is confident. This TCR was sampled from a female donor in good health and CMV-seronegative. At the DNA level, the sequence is TGTGCCAGCAGCGAAAGGAGCGTAGCCACCTACGAGCAGTACTTC. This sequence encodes CASSERSVATYEQYF.